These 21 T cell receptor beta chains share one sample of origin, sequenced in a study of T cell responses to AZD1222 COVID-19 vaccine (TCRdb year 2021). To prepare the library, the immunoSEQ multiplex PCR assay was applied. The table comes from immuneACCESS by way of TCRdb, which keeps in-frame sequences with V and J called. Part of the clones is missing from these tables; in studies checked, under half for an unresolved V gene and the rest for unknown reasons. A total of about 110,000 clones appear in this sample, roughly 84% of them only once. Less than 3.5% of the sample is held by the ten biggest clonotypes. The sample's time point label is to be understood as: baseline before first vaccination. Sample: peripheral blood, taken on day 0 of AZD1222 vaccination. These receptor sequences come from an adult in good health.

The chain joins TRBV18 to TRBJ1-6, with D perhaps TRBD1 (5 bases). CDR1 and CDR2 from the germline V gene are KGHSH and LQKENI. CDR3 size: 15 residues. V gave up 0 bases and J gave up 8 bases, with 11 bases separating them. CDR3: CASSPPGGDDSPLHF. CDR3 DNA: TGTGCCAGCTCACCACCGGGGGGGGATGATTCACCCCTCCACTTT.

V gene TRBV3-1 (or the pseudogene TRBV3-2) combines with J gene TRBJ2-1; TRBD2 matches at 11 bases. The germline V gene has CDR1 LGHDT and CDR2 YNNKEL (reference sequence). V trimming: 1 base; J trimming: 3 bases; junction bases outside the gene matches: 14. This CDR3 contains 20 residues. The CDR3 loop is CASSQVISPPTSGDYNEQFF. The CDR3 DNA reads TGTGCCAGCAGCCAAGTAATATCCCCCCCGACTAGCGGGGACTACAATGAGCAGTTCTTC.

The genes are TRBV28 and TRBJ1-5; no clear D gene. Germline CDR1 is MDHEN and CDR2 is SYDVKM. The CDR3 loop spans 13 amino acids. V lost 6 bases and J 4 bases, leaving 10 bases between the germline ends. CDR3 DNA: TGTGCCAGCAGGAGGGCGGGTAATCAGCCCCAGCATTTT. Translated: CASRRAGNQPQHF. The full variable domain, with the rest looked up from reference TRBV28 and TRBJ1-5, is DVKVTQSSRYLVKRTGEKVFLECVQDMDHENMFWYRQDPGLGLRLIYFSYDVKMKEKGDIPEGYSVSREKKERFSLILESASTNQTSMYLCASRRAGNQPQHFGDGTRLSIL.

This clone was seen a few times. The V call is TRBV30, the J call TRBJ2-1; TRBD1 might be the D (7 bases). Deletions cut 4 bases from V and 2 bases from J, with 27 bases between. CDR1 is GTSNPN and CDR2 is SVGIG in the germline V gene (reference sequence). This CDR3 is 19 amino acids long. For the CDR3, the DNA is TGTGCCTGGAAGGGGTTCGTCGGGCAGGGGGGCGAACCCTACAATGAGCAGTTCTTC. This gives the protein CAWKGFVGQGGEPYNEQFF.

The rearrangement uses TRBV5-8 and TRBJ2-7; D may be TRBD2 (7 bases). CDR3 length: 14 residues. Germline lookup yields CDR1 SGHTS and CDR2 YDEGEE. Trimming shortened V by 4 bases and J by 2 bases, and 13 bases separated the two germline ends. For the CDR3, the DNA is TGTGCCAGCAGCGAGGTCGGGGGGCCCTACGAGCAGTACTTC. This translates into CASSEVGGPYEQYF.

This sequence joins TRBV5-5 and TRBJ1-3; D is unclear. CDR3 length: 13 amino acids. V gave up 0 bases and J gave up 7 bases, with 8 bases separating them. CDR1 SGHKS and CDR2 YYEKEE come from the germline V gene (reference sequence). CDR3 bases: TGTGCCAGCAGCTTGGCCGCGTCGAACACCATATATTTT. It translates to CASSLAASNTIYF.

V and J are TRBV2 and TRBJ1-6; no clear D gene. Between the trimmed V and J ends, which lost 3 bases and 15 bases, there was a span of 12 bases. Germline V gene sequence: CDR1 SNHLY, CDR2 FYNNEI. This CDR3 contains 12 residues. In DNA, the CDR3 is TGTGCCAGCAGTGAGGTGACCCCCCACCTCCACTTT. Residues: CASSEVTPHLHF.

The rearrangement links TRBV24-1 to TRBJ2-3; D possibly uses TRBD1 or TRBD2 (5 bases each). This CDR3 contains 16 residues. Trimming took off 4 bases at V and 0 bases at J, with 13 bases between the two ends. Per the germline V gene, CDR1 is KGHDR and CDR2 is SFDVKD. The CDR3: CATSEEDKASTDTQYF. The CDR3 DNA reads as TGTGCCACCAGTGAGGAGGACAAGGCTAGCACAGATACGCAGTATTTT.

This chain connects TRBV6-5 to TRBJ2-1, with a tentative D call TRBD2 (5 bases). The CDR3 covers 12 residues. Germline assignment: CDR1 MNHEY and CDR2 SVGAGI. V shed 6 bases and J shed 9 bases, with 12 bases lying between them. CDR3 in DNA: TGTGCCAGCAGACGCGGGTTTGGTGAGCAGTTCTTC. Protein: CASRRGFGEQFF.

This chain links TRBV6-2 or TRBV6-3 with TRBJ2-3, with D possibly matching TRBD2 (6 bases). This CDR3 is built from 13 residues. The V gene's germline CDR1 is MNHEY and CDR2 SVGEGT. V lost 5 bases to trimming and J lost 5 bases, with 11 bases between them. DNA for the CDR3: TGTGCCAGCAGTAACTACGGGGGAGATACGCAGTATTTT. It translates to CASSNYGGDTQYF.

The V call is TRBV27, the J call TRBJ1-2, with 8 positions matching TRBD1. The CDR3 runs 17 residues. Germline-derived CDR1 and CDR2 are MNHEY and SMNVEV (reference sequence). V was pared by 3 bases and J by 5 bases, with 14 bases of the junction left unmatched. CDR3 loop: CASSLQGASPQAYGYTF. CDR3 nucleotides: TGTGCCAGCAGTTTGCAGGGGGCCTCGCCCCAGGCGTATGGCTACACCTTC.

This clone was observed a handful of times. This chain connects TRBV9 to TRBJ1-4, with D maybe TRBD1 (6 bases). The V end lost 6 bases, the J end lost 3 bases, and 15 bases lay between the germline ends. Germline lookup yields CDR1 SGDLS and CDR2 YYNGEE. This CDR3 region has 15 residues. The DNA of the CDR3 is TGTGCCAGCACCGCCGGAGGGGGTTCTAATGAAAAACTGTTTTTT. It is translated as CASTAGGGSNEKLFF.

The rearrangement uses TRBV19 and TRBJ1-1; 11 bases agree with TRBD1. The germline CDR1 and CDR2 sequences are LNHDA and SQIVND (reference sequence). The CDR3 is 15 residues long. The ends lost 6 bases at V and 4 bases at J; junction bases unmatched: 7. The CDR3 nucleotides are TGTGCCAGTAGGATCGGACAGGGGGCTGTCACTGAAGCTTTCTTT. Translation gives CASRIGQGAVTEAFF.

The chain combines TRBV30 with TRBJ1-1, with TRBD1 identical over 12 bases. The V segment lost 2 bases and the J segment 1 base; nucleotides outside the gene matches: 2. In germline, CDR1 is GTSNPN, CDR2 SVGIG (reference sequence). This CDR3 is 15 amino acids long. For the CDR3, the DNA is TGTGCCTGGAGTACGGGACAGGGGGCGAACACTGAAGCTTTCTTT. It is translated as CAWSTGQGANTEAFF.

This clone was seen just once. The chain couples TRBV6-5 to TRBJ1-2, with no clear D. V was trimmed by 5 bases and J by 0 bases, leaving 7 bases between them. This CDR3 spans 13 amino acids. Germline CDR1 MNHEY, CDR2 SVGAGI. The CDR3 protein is CASSLSANYGYTF. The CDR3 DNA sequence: TGTGCCAGCAGTCTTAGTGCTAACTATGGCTACACCTTC.

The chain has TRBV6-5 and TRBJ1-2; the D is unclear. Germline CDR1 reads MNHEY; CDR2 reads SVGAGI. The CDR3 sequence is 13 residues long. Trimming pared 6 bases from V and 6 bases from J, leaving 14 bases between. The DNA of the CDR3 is TGTGCCAGCAGCGCCGGGAGAACTGATGGCTACACCTTC. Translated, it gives CASSAGRTDGYTF.

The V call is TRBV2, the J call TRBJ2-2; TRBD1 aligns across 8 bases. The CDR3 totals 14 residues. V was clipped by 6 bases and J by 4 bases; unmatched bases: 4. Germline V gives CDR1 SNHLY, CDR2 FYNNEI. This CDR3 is CASSGQGFTGELFF. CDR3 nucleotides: TGTGCCAGCAGCGGACAGGGCTTCACCGGGGAGCTGTTTTTT.

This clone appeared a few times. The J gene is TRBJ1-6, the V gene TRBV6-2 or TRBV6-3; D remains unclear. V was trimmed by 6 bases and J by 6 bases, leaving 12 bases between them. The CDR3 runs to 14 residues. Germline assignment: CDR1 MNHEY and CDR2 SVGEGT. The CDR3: CASSPGSGNSPLHF. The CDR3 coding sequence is TGTGCCAGCAGCCCGGGGTCCGGTAATTCACCCCTCCACTTT.

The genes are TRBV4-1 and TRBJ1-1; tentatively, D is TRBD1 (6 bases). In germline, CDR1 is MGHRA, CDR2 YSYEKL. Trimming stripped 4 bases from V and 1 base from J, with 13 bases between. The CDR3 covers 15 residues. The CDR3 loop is CASSLGQKGNTEAFF. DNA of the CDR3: TGCGCCAGCAGCCTCGGACAGAAGGGGAACACTGAAGCTTTCTTT.

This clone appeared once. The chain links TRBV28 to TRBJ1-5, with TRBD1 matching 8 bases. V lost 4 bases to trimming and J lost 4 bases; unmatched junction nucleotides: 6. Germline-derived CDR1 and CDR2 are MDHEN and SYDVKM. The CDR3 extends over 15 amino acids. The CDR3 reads CASSSGQGQNQPQHF. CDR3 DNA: TGTGCCAGCAGTTCCGGACAGGGCCAGAATCAGCCCCAGCATTTT.

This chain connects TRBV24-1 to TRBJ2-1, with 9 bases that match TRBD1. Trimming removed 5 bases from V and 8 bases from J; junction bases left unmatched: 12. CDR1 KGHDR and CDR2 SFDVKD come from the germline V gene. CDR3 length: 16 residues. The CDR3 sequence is CATSGTGTGIKDEQFF. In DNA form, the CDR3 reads TGTGCCACCAGTGGTACCGGGACAGGGATAAAGGATGAGCAGTTCTTC.